These 3 T cell receptor beta chains were sequenced from one sample in a study of neurological immune-mediated disorders. One entry per CDR3 protein results from TCRdb running MiXCR on the 5' RACE reads. The table shows about 84,000 distinct CDR3 sequences, with around a tenth occurring only once. The sample consisted of PBMCs. The receptors come from a man aged 35-49 years in good health.

Only a few counts were recorded for this clonotype. V gene TRBV10-1 combines with J gene TRBJ2-3; D is undetermined. Between the trimmed V and J ends, which lost 5 bases and 4 bases, there was a span of 16 bases. This CDR3 comprises 15 residues. CDR1 WNHNN and CDR2 SYGVQD come from the germline V gene (reference sequence). The CDR3 protein is CASSTGRNLADTQYF. As DNA, the CDR3 is TGCGCCAGCAGTACGGGCCGCAACTTAGCAGATACGCAGTATTTT.

This clonotype has a count of ten or more. The chain uses TRBV10-3 and TRBJ1-4; D not certain. Germline CDR1 ENHRY, CDR2 SYGVKD. CDR3 size: 13 residues. The V end was cut by 10 bases, the J end by 0 bases, with 9 bases between. Here the CDR3 reads CATSLATNEKLFF. In nucleotides, the CDR3 is TGTGCCACCTCCCTAGCAACTAATGAAAAACTGTTTTTT.

This clonotype was detected many times. The genes are TRBV5-1 and TRBJ2-5, with 8 positions matching TRBD1. The V segment lost 5 bases and the J segment 5 bases; nucleotides outside the gene matches: 8. In germline, CDR1 is SGHRS, CDR2 YFSETQ. The CDR3 runs to 14 residues. CDR3 DNA: TGCGCCAGCAGGAAACAGGGGGGCGCGGAGACCCAGTACTTC. Its protein is CASRKQGGAETQYF.